The clone carrying this T cell receptor beta chain was seen just once. This record belongs to a study of blood T cell repertoires in COVID-19. Overall study: In each case, the material was cDNA or gDNA derived from T cells, B-cell-depleted T cells, or PBMCs.

The protocol was immunoSEQ multiplex PCR, while the TCRdb copy is restricted to in-frame clones and leaves out a portion. This sample has under 200,000 clones; 60% to 85% occur once, and the top ten carry 7% to 10%. The CDR3 is 14 amino acids. Trimming left V 3 bases short and J 0 bases short, with 8 bases between. Per the germline V gene, CDR1 is SNHLY and CDR2 is FYNNEI. The sample comprised peripheral blood. The chain employs TRBV2 and TRBJ2-5, with TRBD1 as a possible D gene (5 bases). This sequence originates from a man aged 55 to 70 with acute or convalescent COVID-19. CDR3 nucleotide sequence: TGTGCCAGCAGTGACCCAGGGTACCAAGAGACCCAGTACTTC. It yields the protein CASSDPGYQETQYF.